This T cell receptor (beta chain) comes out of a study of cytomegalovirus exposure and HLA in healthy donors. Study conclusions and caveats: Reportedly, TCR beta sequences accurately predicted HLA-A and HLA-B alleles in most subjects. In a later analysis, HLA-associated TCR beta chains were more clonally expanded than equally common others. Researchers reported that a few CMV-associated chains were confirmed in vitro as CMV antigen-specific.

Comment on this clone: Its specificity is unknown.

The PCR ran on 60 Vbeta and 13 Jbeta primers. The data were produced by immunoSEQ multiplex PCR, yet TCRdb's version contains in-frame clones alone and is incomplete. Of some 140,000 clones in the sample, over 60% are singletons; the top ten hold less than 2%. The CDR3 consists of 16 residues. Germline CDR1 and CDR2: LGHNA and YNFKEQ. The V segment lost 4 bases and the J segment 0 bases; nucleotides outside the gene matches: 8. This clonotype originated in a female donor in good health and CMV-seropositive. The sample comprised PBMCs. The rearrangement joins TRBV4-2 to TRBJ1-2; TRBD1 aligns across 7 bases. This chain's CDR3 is CASSRGTGETNYGYTF. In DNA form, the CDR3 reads TGTGCCAGCAGCCGCGGAACAGGGGAGACTAACTATGGCTACACCTTC.